This section outlines one T cell receptor beta chain sequence together with its context. Antigen unknown. These data originate in a study of radiation and T cells in renal cell carcinoma. Looking at the study overall: Nephrectomy followed 15 Gy stereotactic body radiation by 4 weeks.

The CDR3 runs to 14 residues. The germline V gene has CDR1 MNHEY and CDR2 SMNVEV (reference sequence). V shed 5 bases and J 3 bases; nucleotides not matched to a gene: 6. As to time point: baseline pretreatment blood. This sample's treatment: 15 Gy SBRT to primary tumor, nephrectomy 4 weeks later. After SBRT, blood was collected at 2 and 4 weeks, plus baseline. Study-level results: Baseline intratumoral clonotype presence is unknown without pretreatment biopsies. In blood, top tumor clones expanded by 2 weeks, shrinking by 4.

The protocol was immunoSEQ multiplex PCR, while the TCRdb copy is restricted to in-frame clones and leaves out a portion. The data hold 70,000 to 95,000 clones, with approximately 80% observed a single time. The chain is built from TRBV27 and TRBJ2-7, with 8 bases fitting TRBD1. The sequence derives from a man between 60 and 75 years old with renal cell carcinoma. The material was blood, obtained from a patient whose treatment included radiotherapy and nephrectomy. The CDR3 loop reads CASSLGTGLYEQYF. The CDR3 DNA is TGTGCCAGCAGTCTCGGGACAGGACTCTACGAGCAGTACTTC.